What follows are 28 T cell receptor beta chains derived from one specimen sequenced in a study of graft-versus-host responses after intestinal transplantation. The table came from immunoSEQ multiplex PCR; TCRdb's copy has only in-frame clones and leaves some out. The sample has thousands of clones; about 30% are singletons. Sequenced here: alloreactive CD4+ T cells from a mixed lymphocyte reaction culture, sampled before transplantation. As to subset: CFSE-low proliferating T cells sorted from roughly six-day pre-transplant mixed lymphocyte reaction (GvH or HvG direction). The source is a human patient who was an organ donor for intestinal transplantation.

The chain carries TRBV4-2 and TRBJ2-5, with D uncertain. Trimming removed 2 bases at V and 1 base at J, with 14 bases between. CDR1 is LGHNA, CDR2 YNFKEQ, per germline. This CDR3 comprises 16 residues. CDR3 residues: CASSQRGVESQETQYF. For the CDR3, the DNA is TGTGCCAGCAGCCAAAGAGGAGTAGAATCCCAAGAGACCCAGTACTTC.

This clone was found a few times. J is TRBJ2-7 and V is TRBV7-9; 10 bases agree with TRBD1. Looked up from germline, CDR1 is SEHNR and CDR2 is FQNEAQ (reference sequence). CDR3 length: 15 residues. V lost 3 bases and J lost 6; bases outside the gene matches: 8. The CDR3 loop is CASSFDRGRFLEQYF. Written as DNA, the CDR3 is TGTGCCAGCAGCTTCGACAGGGGGCGCTTCCTCGAGCAGTACTTC.

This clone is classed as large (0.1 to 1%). The CDR3, as DNA: TGTGCCAGCAGCTTGGGCGTGAGAAGGGGAACCTACGAGCAGTACTTC. As protein: CASSLGVRRGTYEQYF. V usage is TRBV5-4 and J usage is TRBJ2-7; weak D call: TRBD1 (5 bases). This CDR3 has 16 amino acids. Trimming pared 0 bases from V and 2 bases from J, leaving 15 bases between. Germline loops: CDR1 SGHNT, CDR2 YYREEE (reference sequence).

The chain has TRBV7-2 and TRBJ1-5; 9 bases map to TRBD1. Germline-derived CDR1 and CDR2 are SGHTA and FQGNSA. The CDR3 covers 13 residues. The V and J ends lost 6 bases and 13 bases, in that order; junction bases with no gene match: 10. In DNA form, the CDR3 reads TGTGCCAGCAGTGTCCGAGGCGGGACAGGGCAGCATTTT. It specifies CASSVRGGTGQHF.

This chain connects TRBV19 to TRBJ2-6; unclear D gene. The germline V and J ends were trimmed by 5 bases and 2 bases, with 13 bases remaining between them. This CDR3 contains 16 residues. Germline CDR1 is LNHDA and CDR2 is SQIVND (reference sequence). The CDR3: CASSSRRITGANVLTF. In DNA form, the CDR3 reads TGTGCCAGTAGTTCCCGCAGGATTACTGGGGCCAACGTCCTGACTTTC.

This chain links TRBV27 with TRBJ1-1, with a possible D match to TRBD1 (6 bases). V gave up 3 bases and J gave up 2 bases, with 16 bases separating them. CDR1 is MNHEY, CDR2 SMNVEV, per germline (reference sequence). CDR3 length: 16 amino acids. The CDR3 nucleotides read TGTGCCAGCAGTTTCACAGGGTACCTTACCAACACTGAAGCTTTCTTT. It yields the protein CASSFTGYLTNTEAFF.

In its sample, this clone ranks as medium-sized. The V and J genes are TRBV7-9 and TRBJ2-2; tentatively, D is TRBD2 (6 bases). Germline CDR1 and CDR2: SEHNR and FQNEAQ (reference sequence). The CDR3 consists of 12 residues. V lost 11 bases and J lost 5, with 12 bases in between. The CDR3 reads CAGTRGTGELFF. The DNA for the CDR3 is TGTGCCGGCACCCGGGGGACCGGGGAGCTGTTTTTT.

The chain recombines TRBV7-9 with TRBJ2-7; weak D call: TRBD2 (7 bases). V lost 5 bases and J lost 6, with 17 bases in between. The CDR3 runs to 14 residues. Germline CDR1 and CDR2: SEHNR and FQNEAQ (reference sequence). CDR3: CASSLSGTISEQYF. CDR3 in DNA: TGTGCCAGCAGCCTAAGCGGGACAATCAGCGAGCAGTACTTC. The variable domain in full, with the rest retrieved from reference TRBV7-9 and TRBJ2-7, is DTGVSQNPRHKITKRGQNVTFRCDPISEHNRLYWYRQTLGQGPEFLTYFQNEAQLEKSRLLSDRFSAERPKGSFSTLEIQRTEQGDSAMYLCASSLSGTISEQYFGPGTRLTVT.

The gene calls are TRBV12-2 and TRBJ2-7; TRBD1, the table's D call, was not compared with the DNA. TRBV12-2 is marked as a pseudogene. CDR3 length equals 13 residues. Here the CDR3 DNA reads TGTGCAAGTCGCTCCTACCAGGGGGACGAGCAGTACTTC. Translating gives CASRSYQGDEQYF.

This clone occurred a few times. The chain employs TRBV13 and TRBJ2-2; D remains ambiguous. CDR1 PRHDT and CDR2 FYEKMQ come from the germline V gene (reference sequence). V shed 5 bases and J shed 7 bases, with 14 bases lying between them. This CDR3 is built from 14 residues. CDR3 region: CASSRLTSYGELFF. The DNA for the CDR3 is TGTGCCAGCAGCAGGTTGACAAGCTACGGGGAGCTGTTTTTT.

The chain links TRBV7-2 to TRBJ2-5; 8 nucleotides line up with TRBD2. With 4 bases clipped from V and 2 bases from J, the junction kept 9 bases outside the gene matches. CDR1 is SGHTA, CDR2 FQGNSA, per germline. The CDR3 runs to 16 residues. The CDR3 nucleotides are TGTGCCAGCAGCTCCCGTCACCGGGGGGGGCAAGAGACCCAGTACTTC. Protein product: CASSSRHRGGQETQYF.

CDR3 in DNA: TGCAGTGCCCCGGGGGGGGTTGAGCAGTTCTTC. Translating gives CSAPGGVEQFF. The rearrangement joins TRBV20-1 to TRBJ2-1; 8 bases are a match to TRBD2. This CDR3 comprises 11 residues. Per germline, CDR1 DFQATT and CDR2 SNEGSKA (reference sequence). The V segment lost 6 bases and the J segment 9 bases; nucleotides outside the gene matches: 4.

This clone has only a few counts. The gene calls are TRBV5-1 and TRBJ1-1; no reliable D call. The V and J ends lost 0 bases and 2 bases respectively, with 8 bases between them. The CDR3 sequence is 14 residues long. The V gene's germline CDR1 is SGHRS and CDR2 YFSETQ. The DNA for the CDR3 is TGCGCCAGCAGCTTGGATGGCCATAACACTGAAGCTTTCTTT. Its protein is CASSLDGHNTEAFF.

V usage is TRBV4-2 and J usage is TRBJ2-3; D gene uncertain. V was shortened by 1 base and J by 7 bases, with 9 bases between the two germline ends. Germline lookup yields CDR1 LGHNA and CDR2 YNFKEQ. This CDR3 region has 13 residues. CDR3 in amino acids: CASSQVKSYTQYF. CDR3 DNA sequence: TGTGCCAGCAGCCAAGTTAAGAGTTATACGCAGTATTTT.

The CDR3 region has the DNA TGTGCCAGCTCACCACAGGGACAGGGGGCTGAGCAGCCCCAGCATTTT. This codes for CASSPQGQGAEQPQHF. V usage is TRBV18 and J usage is TRBJ1-5; TRBD1 aligns across 12 bases. J was trimmed by 7 bases and V by 1 base; bases with no gene match: 5. The germline gives CDR1 KGHSH, CDR2 LQKENI. The CDR3 has 16 residues.

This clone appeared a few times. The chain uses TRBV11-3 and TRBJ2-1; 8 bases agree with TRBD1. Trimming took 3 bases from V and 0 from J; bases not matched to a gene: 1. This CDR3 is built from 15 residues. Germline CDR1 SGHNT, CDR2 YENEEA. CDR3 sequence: CASSFDRGSYNEQFF. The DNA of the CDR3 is TGTGCCAGCAGCTTCGACAGGGGCTCCTACAATGAGCAGTTCTTC.

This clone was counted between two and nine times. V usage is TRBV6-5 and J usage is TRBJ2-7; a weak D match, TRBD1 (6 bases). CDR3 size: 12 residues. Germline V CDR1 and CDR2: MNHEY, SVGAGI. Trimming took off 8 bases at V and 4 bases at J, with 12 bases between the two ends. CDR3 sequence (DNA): TGTGCCAGCGATCAGGGGTGGTACGAGCAGTACTTC. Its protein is CASDQGWYEQYF.

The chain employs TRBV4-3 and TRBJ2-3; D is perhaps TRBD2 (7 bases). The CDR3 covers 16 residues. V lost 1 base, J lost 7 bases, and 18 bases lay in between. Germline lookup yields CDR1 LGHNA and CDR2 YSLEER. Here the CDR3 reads CASSQAARAGGHTQYF. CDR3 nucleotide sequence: TGCGCCAGCAGCCAAGCGGCCCGGGCCGGGGGGCATACGCAGTATTTT.

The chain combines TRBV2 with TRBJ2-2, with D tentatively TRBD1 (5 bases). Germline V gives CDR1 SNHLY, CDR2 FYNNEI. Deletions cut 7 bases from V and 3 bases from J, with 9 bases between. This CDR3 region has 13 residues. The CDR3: CASNQQDTGELFF. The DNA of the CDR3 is TGTGCCAGCAACCAACAGGACACCGGGGAGCTGTTTTTT.

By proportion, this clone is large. In DNA form, the CDR3 reads TGCGCCACCGGGACTAGCGGGTCAACCGGGGAGCTGTTTTTT. Translated, it gives CATGTSGSTGELFF. The chain is built from TRBV5-1 and TRBJ2-2, with 12 bases aligning to TRBD2. CDR1 and CDR2 (germline): SGHRS, YFSETQ. The ends lost 9 bases at V and 5 bases at J; junction bases unmatched: 5. The CDR3 is 14 residues long.

The CDR3 reads CASSVGGDNTEAFF. DNA for the CDR3: TGTGCCAGCAGCGTAGGCGGAGACAACACTGAAGCTTTCTTT. This sequence joins TRBV9 and TRBJ1-1; D unclear. The CDR3 sequence is 14 residues long. Trimming removed 0 bases at V and 2 bases at J, with 8 bases between. Germline loops: CDR1 SGDLS, CDR2 YYNGEE. The complete variable domain, with remaining parts taken from reference TRBV9 and TRBJ1-1, reads DSGVTQTPKHLITATGQRVTLRCSPRSGDLSVYWYQQSLDQGLQFLIQYYNGEERAKGNILERFSAQQFPDLHSELNLSSLELGDSALYFCASSVGGDNTEAFFGQGTRLTVV.

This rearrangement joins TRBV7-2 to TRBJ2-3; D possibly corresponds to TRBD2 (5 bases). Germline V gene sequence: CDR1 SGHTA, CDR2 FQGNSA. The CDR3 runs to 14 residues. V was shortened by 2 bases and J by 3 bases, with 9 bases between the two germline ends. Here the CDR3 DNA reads TGTGCCAGCAGCTTAAGGTCGGGGACAGATACGCAGTATTTT. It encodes CASSLRSGTDTQYF.

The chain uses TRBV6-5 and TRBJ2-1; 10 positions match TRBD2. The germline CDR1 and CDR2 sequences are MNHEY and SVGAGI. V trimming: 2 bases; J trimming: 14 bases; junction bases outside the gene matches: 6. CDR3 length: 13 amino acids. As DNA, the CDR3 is TGTGCCAGCAGTTACCGAACGAGCGGGGGGGAGTTCTTC. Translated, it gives CASSYRTSGGEFF.

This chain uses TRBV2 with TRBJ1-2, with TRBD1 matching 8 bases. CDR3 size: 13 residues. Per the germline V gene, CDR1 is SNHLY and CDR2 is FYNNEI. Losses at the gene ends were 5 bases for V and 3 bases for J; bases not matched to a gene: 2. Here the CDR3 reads CASSRDRYYGYTF. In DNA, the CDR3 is TGTGCCAGCAGTCGGGACAGGTACTATGGCTACACCTTC.

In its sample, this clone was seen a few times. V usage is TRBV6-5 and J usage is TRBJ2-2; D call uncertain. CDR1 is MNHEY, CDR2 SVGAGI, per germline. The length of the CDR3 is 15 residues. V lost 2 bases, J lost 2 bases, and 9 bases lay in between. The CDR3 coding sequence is TGTGCCAGCAGTTACAGTACAGCTAACACCGGGGAGCTGTTTTTT. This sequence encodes CASSYSTANTGELFF.

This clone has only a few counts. The CDR3 bases are TGTGCCAGCTGTCTCGGCAGGGGGAACTATGGCTACACCTTC. Its protein product is CASCLGRGNYGYTF. This chain uses TRBV2 with TRBJ1-2; TRBD1 matches at 7 bases. Losses at the gene ends were 8 bases for V and 2 bases for J; bases not matched to a gene: 8. This CDR3 has 14 amino acids. Germline V gene lookup returns CDR1 SNHLY and CDR2 FYNNEI. The full variable domain, completed using reference TRBV2 and TRBJ1-2, is EPEVTQTPSHQVTQMGQEVILRCVPISNHLYFYWYRQILGQKVEFLVSFYNNEISEKSEIFDDQFSVERPDGSNFTLKIRSTKLEDSAMYFCASCLGRGNYGYTFGSGTRLTVV.

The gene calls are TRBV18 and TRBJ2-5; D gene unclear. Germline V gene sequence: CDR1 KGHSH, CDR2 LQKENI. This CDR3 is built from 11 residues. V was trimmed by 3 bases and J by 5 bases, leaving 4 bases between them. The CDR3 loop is CASSPEETQYF. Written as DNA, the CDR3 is TGTGCCAGCTCACCGGAGGAGACCCAGTACTTC.

The CDR3 DNA follows: TGTGCCAGTAAAGCGGGTAGGCGGAATTCCCGACGAGGGGAGCCCCAGCATTTT. Protein product: CASKAGRRNSRRGEPQHF. The chain uses TRBV19 and TRBJ1-5; weak D call: TRBD1 (5 bases). Germline CDR1 LNHDA, CDR2 SQIVND (reference sequence). V was shortened by 7 bases and J by 8 bases, with 30 bases between the two germline ends. CDR3 size: 18 residues.